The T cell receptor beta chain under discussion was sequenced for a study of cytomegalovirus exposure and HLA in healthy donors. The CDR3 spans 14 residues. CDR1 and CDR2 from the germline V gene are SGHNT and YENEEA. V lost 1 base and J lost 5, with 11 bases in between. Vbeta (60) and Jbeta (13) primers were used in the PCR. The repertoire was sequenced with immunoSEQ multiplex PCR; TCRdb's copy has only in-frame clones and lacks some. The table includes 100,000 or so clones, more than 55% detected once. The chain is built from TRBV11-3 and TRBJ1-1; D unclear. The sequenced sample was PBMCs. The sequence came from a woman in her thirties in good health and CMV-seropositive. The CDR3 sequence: CASSLGGSETEAFF. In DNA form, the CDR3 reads TGTGCCAGCAGCTTAGGAGGATCGGAGACTGAAGCTTTCTTT. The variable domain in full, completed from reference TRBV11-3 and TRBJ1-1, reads EAGVVQSPRYKIIEKKQPVAFWCNPISGHNTLYWYLQNLGQGPELLIRYENEEAVDDSQLPKDRFSAERLKGVDSTLKIQPAELGDSAVYLCASSLGGSETEAFFGQGTRLTVV.